Below, 28 T cell receptor beta chains from the same sample are listed, as sequenced in a study of cytomegalovirus exposure and HLA in healthy donors. Both 60 Vbeta primers and 13 Jbeta primers went into the PCR. TCRdb keeps only in-frame clones here, not all; method: immunoSEQ multiplex PCR. The table shows under 95,000 clones, with roughly 80% occurring only once. The specimen was PBMCs. The receptor set was obtained from a woman in her thirties or forties in good health and CMV-seropositive.

The rearrangement links TRBV4-2 to TRBJ1-4; 8 positions match TRBD1. The CDR3 runs 14 residues. The germline V gene encodes CDR1 LGHNA and CDR2 YNFKEQ. The V and J ends lost 7 bases and 3 bases, in that order; junction bases with no gene match: 4. The CDR3 protein is CASKDRGPNEKLFF. In DNA form, the CDR3 reads TGTGCCAGCAAAGACAGGGGACCTAATGAAAAACTGTTTTTT.

The chain employs TRBV18 and TRBJ1-4, with D unclear. This CDR3 comprises 13 residues. Germline loops: CDR1 KGHSH, CDR2 LQKENI. Trimming stripped 3 bases from V and 6 bases from J, with 8 bases between. The DNA for the CDR3 is TGTGCCAGCTCACCGGCAGCGGATGAAAAACTGTTTTTT. Translating it yields CASSPAADEKLFF.

V and J are TRBV5-1 and TRBJ2-3; D gene unclear. Deletions cut 3 bases from V and 2 bases from J, with 4 bases between. Germline assignment: CDR1 SGHRS and CDR2 YFSETQ. The CDR3 is made up of 12 amino acids. CDR3 protein: CASSYNTDTQYF. The DNA for the CDR3 is TGCGCCAGCAGCTATAACACAGATACGCAGTATTTT.

V gene TRBV2 combines with J gene TRBJ2-1, with 14 bases identical to TRBD2. The germline CDR1 and CDR2 sequences are SNHLY and FYNNEI. V shed 3 bases, J shed 9 bases, and the junction held 7 bases outside the gene matches. The length of the CDR3 is 16 residues. DNA for the CDR3: TGTGCCAGCAGTGATGGGGGACTAGCGGGAGCGGGTGAGCAGTTCTTC. It is translated as CASSDGGLAGAGEQFF.

The rearrangement joins TRBV6-5 to TRBJ2-5; a weak D match, TRBD1 (6 bases). V was shortened by 5 bases and J by 7 bases, with 20 bases between the two germline ends. Germline V gives CDR1 MNHEY, CDR2 SVGAGI. CDR3 size: 15 residues. The CDR3 sequence: CASSPNTGSLGTQYF. DNA for the CDR3: TGTGCCAGCAGTCCGAATACAGGGAGCCTGGGGACCCAGTACTTC.

The chain combines TRBV27 with TRBJ1-5; 10 nucleotides match TRBD1. V trimming: 4 bases; J trimming: 7 bases; junction bases outside the gene matches: 7. The germline gives CDR1 MNHEY, CDR2 SMNVEV (reference sequence). The CDR3 has 15 residues. CDR3 protein: CASSSVTGGTQPQHF. Written as DNA, the CDR3 is TGTGCCAGCAGTTCGGTGACAGGGGGCACGCAGCCCCAGCATTTT.

The V call is TRBV9, the J call TRBJ1-2, with TRBD1 as a possible D gene (6 bases). V was cut by 3 bases and J by 4 bases, with 10 bases left in between. The CDR3 totals 13 residues. Germline loops: CDR1 SGDLS, CDR2 YYNGEE. CDR3 DNA sequence: TGTGCCAGCAGCGGTACAGGGCTCTATGGCTACACCTTC. Translation gives CASSGTGLYGYTF. The variable domain in full, completed from reference TRBV9 and TRBJ1-2, reads DSGVTQTPKHLITATGQRVTLRCSPRSGDLSVYWYQQSLDQGLQFLIQYYNGEERAKGNILERFSAQQFPDLHSELNLSSLELGDSALYFCASSGTGLYGYTFGSGTRLTVV.

Here the CDR3 reads CASSFHRDRIYGYTF. Here the CDR3 DNA reads TGTGCCAGCAGTTTCCACCGGGACAGGATCTATGGCTACACCTTC. This chain connects TRBV28 to TRBJ1-2; the match to TRBD1 covers 8 bases. The CDR3 runs 15 residues. The junction had 7 bases not matched to a gene; V was cut back by 3 bases and J by 4 bases. Germline CDR1 is MDHEN and CDR2 is SYDVKM.

The V call is TRBV27, the J call TRBJ1-6; D perhaps matches TRBD1 (6 bases). The V gene's germline CDR1 is MNHEY and CDR2 SMNVEV (reference sequence). There are 15 residues in the CDR3. Deletions cut 5 bases from V and 6 bases from J, with 14 bases between. CDR3 DNA sequence: TGTGCCAGCAGTCGTCGCGGGGGCCCTAATTCACCCCTCCACTTT. Encoded protein: CASSRRGGPNSPLHF.

This clone was observed a few times. V is TRBV13 and J is TRBJ1-1, with a weak D call TRBD1 (6 bases). The CDR3 spans 14 residues. V was cut by 1 base and J by 5 bases, with 11 bases left in between. CDR1 and CDR2 (germline): PRHDT, FYEKMQ (reference sequence). CDR3 region: CASSLEQGRTEAFF. As DNA, the CDR3 is TGTGCCAGCAGCTTAGAACAGGGACGGACTGAAGCTTTCTTT.

V is TRBV6-6 and J is TRBJ2-7; 8 bases are shared with TRBD2. Per germline, CDR1 MNHNY and CDR2 SVGAGI (reference sequence). The CDR3 covers 15 residues. The V segment lost 4 bases and the J segment 3 bases; nucleotides outside the gene matches: 8. CDR3 DNA: TGTGCCAGCAGTTCCCCGGGAGCGGGAGACTACGAGCAGTACTTC. Translating gives CASSSPGAGDYEQYF.

This chain connects TRBV14 to TRBJ2-1; 9 bases are shared with TRBD1. V was pared by 4 bases and J by 6 bases, with 7 bases of the junction left unmatched. The CDR3 is 15 amino acids. Germline values: CDR1 SGHDN, CDR2 FVKESK. The CDR3 nucleotides read TGTGCCAGCAGCCCGGACAGGGGACTGGTCAATGAGCAGTTCTTC. Its protein is CASSPDRGLVNEQFF.

In its sample, this clone was seen a few times. The chain is built from TRBV6-5 and TRBJ1-2; possibly TRBD1 for D (5 bases). The V gene's germline CDR1 is MNHEY and CDR2 SVGAGI. The CDR3 is made up of 15 amino acids. V was clipped by 0 bases and J by 4 bases, with 12 bases between them. CDR3 nucleotides: TGTGCCAGCAGTTACTCGTGGGGGGGAGGCTATGGCTACACCTTC. This sequence encodes CASSYSWGGGYGYTF.

The CDR3 loop reads CASRPTGNYGYTF. The CDR3, as DNA: TGTGCCAGCAGGCCGACAGGGAACTATGGCTACACCTTC. The V call is TRBV28, the J call TRBJ1-2, with 7 bases lining up with TRBD1. The J segment lost 2 bases and the V segment lost 6 bases, leaving 3 bases of the junction unmatched. The CDR3 has 13 amino acids. CDR1 and CDR2 (germline): MDHEN, SYDVKM.

This clone was found once. This chain connects TRBV7-6 to TRBJ2-7; 7 positions agree with TRBD1. Germline assignment: CDR1 SGHVS and CDR2 FNYEAQ. V was pared by 2 bases and J by 1 base, with 2 bases of the junction left unmatched. This CDR3 comprises 14 residues. The DNA of the CDR3 is TGTGCCAGCAGCTTACAGGGACAGTCCTACGAGCAGTACTTC. It translates to CASSLQGQSYEQYF.

V is TRBV27 and J is TRBJ2-7, with TRBD1 as a possible D gene (5 bases). This CDR3 comprises 15 residues. Trimming cost V 2 bases and J 3 bases, with 14 bases left between them. Germline CDR1 is MNHEY and CDR2 is SMNVEV (reference sequence). CDR3 region: CASSLKVLGVYEQYF. CDR3 in DNA: TGTGCCAGCAGTTTAAAGGTCTTAGGGGTCTACGAGCAGTACTTC.

V gene TRBV27 combines with J gene TRBJ1-2; possibly TRBD1 for D (5 bases). The CDR3 totals 13 residues. V was pared by 5 bases and J by 6 bases, with 13 bases between. CDR1 and CDR2 (germline): MNHEY, SMNVEV (reference sequence). The CDR3 region has the DNA TGTGCCAGCAGTGCAGGGTTTTTTGATGGCTACACCTTC. Residues: CASSAGFFDGYTF.

This clone occurred a few times. The chain combines TRBV19 with TRBJ2-2; 10 bases align to TRBD2. The CDR3 spans 17 residues. Germline V gene sequence: CDR1 LNHDA, CDR2 SQIVND (reference sequence). V gave up 3 bases and J gave up 5 bases; unmatched junction bases: 9. CDR3 sequence reads: CASSIIEASGSTGELFF. CDR3 nucleotide sequence: TGTGCCAGTAGTATCATTGAGGCTAGCGGGAGTACCGGGGAGCTGTTTTTT.

This clone was observed once. The gene calls are TRBV28 and TRBJ2-5, with TRBD1 identical over 9 bases. J gave up 5 bases and V 5 bases, and 9 bases lay outside the gene matches. CDR1 is MDHEN, CDR2 SYDVKM, per germline. CDR3 length: 15 residues. CDR3 sequence reads: CASSLGTGRGETQYF. The CDR3 DNA reads TGTGCCAGCAGTCTCGGGACAGGGAGAGGGGAGACCCAGTACTTC.

The chain recombines TRBV7-2 with TRBJ1-5; 9 nucleotides match TRBD1. The length of the CDR3 is 16 residues. With 5 bases clipped from V and 5 bases from J, the junction kept 10 bases outside the gene matches. CDR1 is SGHTA, CDR2 FQGNSA, per germline. CDR3 nucleotides: TGTGCCAGCAGCATACAGGGGGCGCTGAGTTATCAGCCCCAGCATTTT. Amino acids: CASSIQGALSYQPQHF.

This clone has just one count. The CDR3 coding sequence is TGTGCCAGCAGCGTAGAAGGACAGCCGGATCAGCCCCAGCATTTT. It translates to CASSVEGQPDQPQHF. The V gene is TRBV9, the J gene TRBJ1-5; D is possibly TRBD1 (6 bases). CDR1 and CDR2 from the germline V gene are SGDLS and YYNGEE. CDR3 length: 15 amino acids. V gave up 0 bases and J gave up 5 bases, with 12 bases separating them.

The chain carries TRBV29-1 and TRBJ1-4; 9 bases map to TRBD1. Germline assignment: CDR1 SQVTM and CDR2 ANQGSEA. The CDR3 length is 14 residues. The V gene end was trimmed by 1 base and the J gene end by 7 bases; junction bases not matched to a gene: 4. The CDR3 DNA reads TGCAGCGTTGAAGGGACAGGGGTGGGTGAAAAACTGTTTTTT. This codes for CSVEGTGVGEKLFF.

This sequence joins TRBV6-5 and TRBJ2-1; D not certain. V shed 4 bases and J shed 5 bases, with 15 bases lying between them. Germline V lookup: CDR1 MNHEY, CDR2 SVGAGI. This CDR3 region has 15 residues. CDR3 bases: TGTGCCAGCAGTTCTCTGGGTGGGCTGAACAATGAGCAGTTCTTC. Translation gives CASSSLGGLNNEQFF.

The J gene is TRBJ1-2, the V gene TRBV18, with D maybe TRBD1 (5 bases). The germline V gene has CDR1 KGHSH and CDR2 LQKENI. The CDR3 length is 14 residues. Trimming removed 3 bases from V and 8 bases from J, with 16 bases in between. CDR3 DNA sequence: TGTGCCAGCTCACCGGGCACCGACAGTTACGGCTACACCTTC. The encoded protein is CASSPGTDSYGYTF.

The CDR3 loop is CASSFSASAGETGELFF. The CDR3 DNA is TGTGCCAGCAGCTTCAGCGCCTCGGCAGGGGAAACCGGGGAGCTGTTTTTT. The V call is TRBV7-8, the J call TRBJ2-2, with D possibly TRBD1 on 6 matching bases. V gave up 3 bases and J gave up 5 bases, with 19 bases separating them. The CDR3 runs 17 residues. Germline V gene data show CDR1 as SGHVS and CDR2 as FQNEAQ.

V and J are TRBV12-5 and TRBJ1-1; 7 positions agree with TRBD1. In germline, CDR1 is LGHNT, CDR2 FRNRAP. V dropped 1 base and J dropped 4; count of bases not matched to a gene: 3. The CDR3 consists of 14 residues. The CDR3 sequence: CASGLGQGSTEAFF. The CDR3 nucleotides are TGTGCTAGTGGTTTGGGACAGGGTTCCACTGAAGCTTTCTTT.

V usage is TRBV5-1 and J usage is TRBJ2-6; 7 nucleotides line up with TRBD2. V was pared by 5 bases and J by 2 bases, with 1 base of the junction left unmatched. This CDR3 comprises 14 residues. Germline lookup yields CDR1 SGHRS and CDR2 YFSETQ. Here the CDR3 reads CASRSGTGANVLTF. CDR3 coding DNA: TGCGCCAGCAGAAGCGGGACTGGGGCCAACGTCCTGACTTTC.

J is TRBJ2-5 and V is TRBV28; 8 positions agree with TRBD1. V lost 6 bases, J lost 3 bases, and 6 bases stayed unmatched. The CDR3 loop spans 14 amino acids. Germline V CDR1 and CDR2: MDHEN, SYDVKM. CDR3 protein: CASRSTGGEETQYF. The CDR3 DNA reads TGTGCCAGCAGATCAACAGGGGGAGAAGAGACCCAGTACTTC.